This TCR beta chain appears in the sequencing data of a study of cytomegalovirus exposure and HLA in healthy donors. The study's findings and limits: In a later analysis, CMV-associated beta chains were mostly HLA-associated, it appeared. Certain sequence variants were highly shared and formed a cluster, and this cluster was likely a sequencing artifact.

13 Jbeta primers and 60 Vbeta primers were used for the PCR. Clones were read by immunoSEQ multiplex PCR, and TCRdb kept only the in-frame ones, dropping some. The repertoire consists of fewer than 200,000 clones, with approximately 78% occurring once and the leading ten covering 0.9% to 1%. This CDR3 region has 17 residues. The V and J ends lost 0 bases and 9 bases respectively, with 21 bases between them. Germline V gene sequence: CDR1 LGHNT, CDR2 FRNRAP. On this clone itself: The antigen is unknown.

This chain joins TRBV12-5 and TRBJ2-1; possibly TRBD2 for D (6 bases). Sequencing was performed on PBMCs. The sequence derives from a girl aged 2 to 10 in good health and CMV-seropositive. The CDR3 region has the DNA TGTGCTAGTGGTTTGGTACAGTTGGGGGGAGGACCCTTTGAGCAGTTCTTC. Encoded protein: CASGLVQLGGGPFEQFF.